Following are 2 T cell receptor beta chains from one sample sequenced in a study of memory CD4+ T cells and cytomegalovirus serostatus. Single viable CD3+CD4+CD8-CD45RO+ cells were sorted as the memory CD4+ T cells. Sequencing used immunoSEQ multiplex PCR; TCRdb keeps in-frame clones, though not all of them. Among 40,000 to 55,000 clones listed, around 80% were seen once. What was sequenced was memory CD4+ T cells from blood. The receptors were gathered from an adult in good health and CMV-seropositive.

This clone occurred once. The chain carries TRBV7-3 and TRBJ2-7; TRBD1 agrees at 9 bases. The CDR3 loop spans 13 amino acids. In germline, CDR1 is SGHTA, CDR2 FQGTGA. Trimming removed 5 bases from V and 9 bases from J; junction bases left unmatched: 8. The CDR3 region is CASSLETGGRQYF. For the CDR3, the DNA is TGTGCCAGCAGCCTGGAAACAGGGGGCCGGCAGTACTTC.

The CDR3 spells CASSLMDKRETQYF. The CDR3 DNA reads as TGTGCCAGCAGTTTGATGGATAAGAGAGAGACCCAGTACTTC. J is TRBJ2-5 and V is TRBV28; D ambiguous. CDR3 size: 14 residues. Trimming took 3 bases from V and 4 from J, leaving 12 bases between them. From germline, CDR1 is MDHEN and CDR2 SYDVKM.